The 11 T cell receptor beta chains below were found in one sample sequenced in a study of response to subunit inactivated influenza vaccine. Each CDR3 protein is one row after TCRdb ran MiXCR on the RT-PCR reads. The table includes about 540,000 distinct CDR3 sequences, around 21% detected once. Separately, the same data were catalogued under a study of T cells expressing NK-cell markers. That work contributes: cDNA encoding TCR beta was synthesized via 5'RACE template switching incorporating UMIs.

The sequencing here drew on CD4+ T cells sorted from PBMCs, taken about 12 days after vaccination. The receptors stem from a man aged 45-60 years who received an inactivated influenza vaccine.

This chain uses TRBV4-1 with TRBJ2-5, with TRBD2 matching 8 bases. The CDR3 has 15 residues. Germline V gene data show CDR1 as MGHRA and CDR2 as YSYEKL. Losses at the gene ends were 0 bases for V and 5 bases for J; bases not matched to a gene: 5. As DNA, the CDR3 is TGCGCCAGCAGCCAAGATCCGGGGGGGTGGGAGACCCAGTACTTC. This encodes CASSQDPGGWETQYF.

The rearrangement uses TRBV18 and TRBJ1-5, with D perhaps TRBD1 (6 bases). Per germline, CDR1 KGHSH and CDR2 LQKENI. CDR3 length: 14 amino acids. V lost 4 bases and J lost 4, with 11 bases in between. The CDR3 DNA is TGTGCCAGCTCACTCGGGACACAAAATCAGCCCCAGCATTTT. This sequence encodes CASSLGTQNQPQHF.

This clonotype showed up many times. V gene TRBV28 combines with J gene TRBJ1-2; no clear D gene. Trimming shortened V by 7 bases and J by 9 bases, and 15 bases separated the two germline ends. The CDR3 sequence is 12 residues long. Germline loops: CDR1 MDHEN, CDR2 SYDVKM. The CDR3 DNA sequence: TGTGCCAGCACCTCTGGGTCTCTACGCTACACCTTC. The encoded protein is CASTSGSLRYTF.

The chain couples TRBV10-3 to TRBJ2-3, with no clear D. Trimming left V 2 bases short and J 6 bases short, with 21 bases between. From germline, CDR1 is ENHRY and CDR2 SYGVKD. The CDR3 length is 17 residues. This CDR3 reads CAISEREAQFVLDTQYF. In DNA form, the CDR3 reads TGTGCCATCAGTGAGAGAGAAGCCCAGTTTGTCTTGGATACGCAGTATTTT.

The chain combines TRBV10-3 with TRBJ2-7, with D maybe TRBD2 (5 bases). The CDR3 runs 17 residues. Germline V CDR1 and CDR2: ENHRY, SYGVKD. Between the trimmed V and J ends, which lost 5 bases and 4 bases, there was a span of 24 bases. CDR3 residues: CAISPASGSGLSYEQYF. Here the CDR3 DNA reads TGTGCCATCAGTCCCGCTTCGGGGTCGGGTTTGTCGTACGAGCAGTACTTC.

The chain carries TRBV4-3 and TRBJ2-6; D perhaps matches TRBD2 (7 bases). Trimming shortened V by 4 bases and J by 0 bases, and 13 bases separated the two germline ends. The CDR3 covers 17 residues. CDR1 is LGHNA, CDR2 YSLEER, per germline. CDR3 coding DNA: TGCGCCAGCAGCCCGGGGGGCCGACACTCTGGGGCCAACGTCCTGACTTTC. Its translation is CASSPGGRHSGANVLTF.

This clonotype was recorded a few times. V usage is TRBV6-2 or TRBV6-3 and J usage is TRBJ2-6; D unclear. This CDR3 contains 13 residues. Germline V gene data show CDR1 as MNHEY and CDR2 as SVGEGT. Trimming shortened V by 2 bases and J by 2 bases, and 1 base separated the two germline ends. CDR3: CASSYAGANVLTF. CDR3 bases: TGTGCCAGCAGTTACGCTGGGGCCAACGTCCTGACTTTC.

This clonotype has just a few counts. V gene TRBV5-1 combines with J gene TRBJ2-1, with TRBD2 identical over 7 bases. V dropped 4 bases and J dropped 1; count of bases not matched to a gene: 5. CDR1 and CDR2 from the germline V gene are SGHRS and YFSETQ. This CDR3 is 15 amino acids long. The CDR3: CASSRSSGSYNEQFF. The CDR3 DNA reads TGCGCCAGCAGCCGGTCTAGCGGATCCTACAATGAGCAGTTCTTC.

This clonotype was seen more than once but under ten times. The chain is built from TRBV12-3 or TRBV12-4 and TRBJ2-1, with 8 bases fitting TRBD1. V shed 5 bases and J 0 bases; nucleotides not matched to a gene: 6. This CDR3 is built from 16 residues. The CDR3 DNA sequence: TGTGCCAGCAGTCGCCGGGACAGGAGCTCCTACAATGAGCAGTTCTTC. Its translation is CASSRRDRSSYNEQFF.

This clonotype was detected a few times. This rearrangement joins TRBV7-9 to TRBJ1-2, with TRBD1 identical over 7 bases. This CDR3 comprises 13 residues. V was pared by 5 bases and J by 6 bases, with 6 bases of the junction left unmatched. CDR1 is SEHNR, CDR2 FQNEAQ, per germline (reference sequence). The CDR3 here is CASSRGDRNGYTF. The CDR3 DNA reads TGTGCCAGCAGCCGCGGGGACAGAAATGGCTACACCTTC.

The CDR3 sequence: CASSLGLAVNEQFF. The CDR3 DNA reads as TGTGCCAGCAGCTTAGGACTAGCGGTTAATGAGCAGTTCTTC. This sequence joins TRBV7-2 and TRBJ2-1, with 9 bases that match TRBD2. Germline CDR1 is SGHTA and CDR2 is FQGNSA. V trimming: 1 base; J trimming: 7 bases; junction bases outside the gene matches: 2. This CDR3 region has 14 residues.